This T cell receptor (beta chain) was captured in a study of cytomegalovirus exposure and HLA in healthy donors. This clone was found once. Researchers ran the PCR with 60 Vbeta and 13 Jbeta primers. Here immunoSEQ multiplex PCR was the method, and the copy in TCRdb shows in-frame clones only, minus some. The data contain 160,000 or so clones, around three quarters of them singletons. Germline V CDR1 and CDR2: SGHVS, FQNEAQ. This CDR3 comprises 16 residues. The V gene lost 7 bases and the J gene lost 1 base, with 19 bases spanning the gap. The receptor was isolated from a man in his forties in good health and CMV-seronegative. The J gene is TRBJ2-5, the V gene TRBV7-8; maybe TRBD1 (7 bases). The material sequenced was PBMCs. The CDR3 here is CASTPIGQGGQETQYF. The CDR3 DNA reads TGTGCCAGCACGCCTATTGGGCAGGGGGGCCAAGAGACCCAGTACTTC.